The present entry profiles one T cell receptor beta chain with its context. Its antigen is unknown. The data belong to a study of vaccination and CD4 T cells after COVID-19. Study-wide background: Convalescent participants consisted of six males and four females, two being Hispanic. From HCoV-229E, HCoV-OC43, HCoV-NL63 and SARS-CoV-2, overlapping spike peptides were used to stimulate the cells. Every culture used as a control got a CEFX pool, an HIV-1 Nef pool, or no peptide.

Treatment specified: roughly ten-day PBMC culture with coronavirus spike peptide pools or control peptides (ViraFEST assay). Oncomine TCR Beta short-read sequencing was applied to DNA from cultured CD4+ T cells. TCRdb itself ran the PCR reads through MiXCR, one entry per CDR3 protein. The sample shows tens of thousands of distinct CDR3 sequences, around 45% of them seen only once. This CDR3 region has 15 residues. V lost 0 bases, J lost 10 bases, and 8 bases stayed unmatched. Per the germline V gene, CDR1 is SGHRS and CDR2 is YFSETQ. V and J are TRBV5-1 and TRBJ2-1; 9 nucleotides match TRBD2. The specimen was CD4+ T cells from blood, cultured in vitro. The receptor was derived from a human donor who had recovered from COVID-19. The CDR3 protein is CASSLEGGTSIEQFF. In DNA form, the CDR3 reads TGCGCCAGCAGCTTGGAGGGAGGGACTAGCATCGAGCAGTTCTTC. The full variable domain, rest sourced from reference TRBV5-1 and TRBJ2-1, is KAGVTQTPRYLIKTRGQQVTLSCSPISGHRSVSWYQQTPGQGLQFLFEYFSETQRNKGNFPGRFSGRQFSNSRSEMNVSTLELGDSALYLCASSLEGGTSIEQFFGPGTRLTVL.